This TCR beta chain was found in a study of CD8 T cells in Susac syndrome (dated by TCRdb to about 2019). As for the study more broadly: Repertoire sequencing was used to test whether CD8+ T cell activation and differentiation in Susac syndrome was antigen driven. Clonality of the CD8+ T cell repertoire was compared between roughly 13 healthy donors, about 14 Susac syndrome patients and around 15 multiple sclerosis patients.

As for this clonotype: It has no known antigen specificity. Base quality data are lacking; no much larger clone is found one base away.

What the study reported, not specific to this receptor: The TCR sequencing and HLA analysis was acknowledged to have included a relatively small number of individuals.

RNA was extracted with the RNeasy kit and 0.5 to 1 ug was reverse transcribed using random hexamers. The immunoSEQ multiplex PCR assay, which covers 54 Vbeta and 13 Jbeta segments, was used to amplify TCR beta CDR3 regions. PCR amplification bias was corrected by using a synthetic template baseline for primer optimization and computational correction. Concerning the study's data processing: Reads were annotated to V, D and J genes according to IMGT and were analyzed with immunoSEQ Analyzer, with only productive sequences retained. Clonality was calculated as one minus the Shannon entropy normalized by log2 of the number of productive unique sequences. For each patient and control, public and private clones were evaluated within the 100 most prevalent clones. Susac-specific clones were defined as absent from healthy and MS cohorts, 850 to 1,300 published viral clones and other ImmuneACCESS disease sequences. TCRdb trimmed public reads at Q25 via fastp, called clones via MiXCR and kept in-frame beta chains. Rows are combined by CDR3 protein, so each entry shows the most common genes and DNA. For this entry, the V and J calls and clone size follow TCRdb and not the study's own pipeline. This sample holds more than 150,000 distinct CDR3 sequences; roughly 95% were observed only once. 0.13% to 0.15% of the sample is in the top ten clones.

Peripheral blood CD8+ and CD4+ T cells from healthy donors, Susac syndrome patients and multiple sclerosis patients were profiled using high-throughput TCR beta sequencing. The multiple sclerosis controls were treatment-naive patients whose relapsing-remitting disease, either stable or active, fulfilled the revised McDonald criteria. Bulk CD8+ and CD4+ T cells were purified by magnetic negative isolation, while CD8+ TEMRA cells were enriched using FACS. Blood was collected in EDTA tubes and processed within 24 hours, with PBMCs isolated through density gradient centrifugation. PBMCs intended for TCR sequencing were frozen in liquid nitrogen and were later thawed in a 37 degrees C water bath. The sorted or isolated CD4+, CD8+ and CD8+ TEMRA cells reached a purity of at least 90%. The sequence was obtained from a human donor with multiple sclerosis. The sample was CD8+ T cells from PBMCs.

The nucleotide sequence reads TGTGCCAGTAGTTTTGGTTATAGCAATCAGCCCCAGCATTTT. This is translated as CASSFGYSNQPQHF. Recombination connected TRBV19 to TRBJ1-5, with the D gene uncertain. The CDR3 has 14 amino acids, counting the end cysteine and phenylalanine. CDR3 DNA is the only sequence kept; it has 42 bases, read in frame from the first base. The junction shows trimming of 5 bases on V and 0 bases on J, plus 8 bases between the germline ends. CDR1 and CDR2, per the germline V gene (reference sequence), are LNHDA and SQIVND.